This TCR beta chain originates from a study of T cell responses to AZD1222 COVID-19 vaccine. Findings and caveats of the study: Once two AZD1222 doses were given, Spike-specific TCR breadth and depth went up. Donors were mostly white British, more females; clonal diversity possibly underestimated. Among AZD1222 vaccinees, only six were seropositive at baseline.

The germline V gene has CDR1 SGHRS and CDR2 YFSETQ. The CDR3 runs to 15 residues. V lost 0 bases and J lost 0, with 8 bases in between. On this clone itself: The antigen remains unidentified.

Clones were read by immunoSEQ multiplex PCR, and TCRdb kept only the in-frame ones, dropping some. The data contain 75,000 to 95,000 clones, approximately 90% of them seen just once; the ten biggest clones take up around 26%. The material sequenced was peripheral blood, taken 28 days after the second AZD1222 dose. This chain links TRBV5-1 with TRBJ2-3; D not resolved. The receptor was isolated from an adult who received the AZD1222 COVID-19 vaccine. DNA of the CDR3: TGCGCCAGCAGCTTGGGGAAGACTAGCACAGATACGCAGTATTTT. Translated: CASSLGKTSTDTQYF.